The T cell receptor beta chain described here comes from a study of T cells in Graves' hyperthyroidism and ophthalmopathy. This clonotype occurred many times. Its matching antigen is unknown. Its ends do not fully match the called genes, so a read error is possible. With a duration under 2 months, the hyperthyroidism was newly diagnosed in patients aged 18 to 65. The authors took PBMCs from roughly 9.7 ml fresh peripheral blood. The source material, RNA transcripts, was used to amplify TCR beta CDR3 regions. A first-round RT-PCR of the TCR CDR3 used the HTBI primer set. TCRdb reprocessed the multiplex PCR reads via MiXCR and lists one record per CDR3 protein. This table has 25,000 to 30,000 distinct CDR3 sequences, around 40% appearing once. The CDR3 consists of 14 residues. Germline V gene sequence: CDR1 SGHTA, CDR2 FQGNSA. Study-wide points: Most expanded thyroid clonotypes above 0.001 recurred in blood.

The clonotype originates from a woman between 25 and 40 years old with Graves' hyperthyroidism. The chain recombines TRBV7-2 with TRBJ1-1; D unclear. Input material: blood. CDR3 coding DNA: TGTGCCAGCGGCTTGAACCCACTACCGACTGAAGCTTTCTTT. It is translated as CASGLNPLPTEAFF.